The rows below give T cell receptor beta chains drawn from one sample of a study of blood T cells in healthy people across ages. TCRdb reprocessed the 5' RACE reads via MiXCR and lists one record per CDR3 protein. The sample has over 1,200,000 distinct CDR3 sequences, approximately 59% seen once. Sequencing was performed on blood. These receptors were obtained from a man aged 18 to 29 in good health. Each CDR3 is given with its conserved first and last residue. The D gene is left open where the match is weak. The listing skips clone size in some rows; elsewhere it reads once, few, many or a size class.

clone_size	j_call	v_call	d_call	cdr3_aa	cdr3_nt
-	TRBJ1-5	TRBV7-6	-	CASSLGRATSHQPQHF	TGTGCCAGCAGCTTAGGTAGGGCGACAAGTCATCAGCCCCAGCATTTT
-	TRBJ2-7	TRBV11-3	TRBD1	CASSHRDSHEQYF	TGTGCCAGCAGCCACCGGGACAGCCACGAGCAGTACTTC
-	TRBJ2-6	TRBV20-1	-	CSARPWENSGANVLTF	TGCAGTGCTAGACCCTGGGAGAACTCTGGGGCCAACGTCCTGACTTTC
-	TRBJ1-1	TRBV10-3	-	CAIKEWTLRTNTEAFF	TGTGCCATCAAAGAATGGACGCTCCGCACGAACACTGAAGCTTTCTTT
few	TRBJ2-7	TRBV29-1	-	CSVETPTEGYEQYF	TGCAGCGTTGAAACGCCGACCGAGGGCTACGAGCAGTACTTC
-	TRBJ1-2	TRBV20-1	-	CSARGQLFSYGYTF	TGCAGTGCTAGAGGACAACTTTTTTCCTATGGCTACACCTTC
-	TRBJ2-7	TRBV20-1	TRBD1	CSGQGAPSYEQYF	TGCAGCGGTCAGGGGGCCCCGTCCTACGAGCAGTACTTC
-	TRBJ2-7	TRBV7-9	TRBD1	CASSPRGTGVENEQYF	TGTGCCAGCAGCCCCCGGGGGACAGGGGTGGAAAACGAGCAGTACTTC
few	TRBJ2-7	TRBV29-1	-	CSVEETESYEQYF	TGCAGCGTTGAGGAGACTGAGTCCTACGAGCAGTACTTC
-	TRBJ2-7	TRBV30	TRBD2	CAWGSSGTSGSYEQYF	TGTGCCTGGGGATCCTCCGGGACTAGCGGGAGTTACGAGCAGTACTTC
-	TRBJ2-2	TRBV9	TRBD2	CASSVGGVSPADTGELFF	TGTGCCAGCAGCGTTGGGGGGGTTAGTCCCGCGGACACCGGGGAGCTGTTTTTT
-	TRBJ2-1	TRBV5-1	TRBD2	CASQLAAEQFF	TGCGCCAGTCAACTAGCGGCCGAGCAGTTCTTC
-	TRBJ2-5	TRBV3-1	TRBD2	CASSSQAGGIQETQYF	TGTGCCAGCAGCTCGCAAGCGGGAGGGATTCAAGAGACCCAGTACTTC
-	TRBJ1-2	TRBV29-1	-	CSVEGGPARSYTF	TGCAGCGTTGAAGGAGGGCCGGCGCGGAGCTACACCTTC
-	TRBJ2-7	TRBV29-1	TRBD1	CSVELGQGWGEQYF	TGCAGCGTTGAATTAGGACAGGGGTGGGGCGAGCAGTACTTC
-	TRBJ2-7	TRBV10-3	TRBD2	CAISDRSSGRHEQYF	TGTGCCATCAGTGATAGGTCTAGCGGGAGACACGAGCAGTACTTC
once	TRBJ2-1	TRBV4-2	TRBD2	CASSPPLGGRPNEQFF	TGTGCCAGCAGCCCCCCTCTGGGGGGGAGGCCCAATGAGCAGTTCTTC
-	TRBJ1-2	TRBV20-1	-	CSARDLPGSVYDYTF	TGCAGTGCTAGAGATCTTCCCGGGAGTGTCTATGACTACACCTTC
-	TRBJ2-2	TRBV20-1	-	CSARGYLVGNTGELFF	TGCAGTGCTAGAGGTTACCTTGTCGGAAACACCGGGGAGCTGTTTTTT
-	TRBJ2-4	TRBV29-1	-	CSVGGGEPPSYIQYF	TGCAGCGTTGGAGGGGGGGAACCCCCCTCCTACATTCAGTACTTC
-	TRBJ1-6	TRBV4-2	-	CASSQDLSGYPPLHF	TGTGCCAGCAGCCAAGATCTGAGCGGCTATCCACCCCTCCACTTT
-	TRBJ2-1	TRBV7-2	TRBD1	CAGSRTGAGAYNEQFF	TGTGCCGGCAGCCGTACAGGGGCAGGGGCCTACAATGAGCAGTTCTTC
once	TRBJ1-5	TRBV3-1	-	CASSFGGAGQPQHF	TGTGCCAGCAGTTTCGGGGGCGCGGGGCAGCCCCAGCATTTT
-	TRBJ1-1	TRBV4-3	-	CASSQMDSEAFF	TGCGCCAGCAGCCAGATGGACAGTGAAGCTTTCTTT
-	TRBJ2-1	TRBV20-1	TRBD2	CSALGLAGGPRGYNEQFF	TGCAGTGCCCTCGGACTAGCGGGAGGGCCCCGGGGCTACAATGAGCAGTTCTTC
-	TRBJ2-2	TRBV7-9	-	CASSLALLAVTGELFF	TGTGCCAGCAGCTTAGCACTCCTAGCTGTGACCGGGGAGCTGTTTTTT
-	TRBJ1-1	TRBV29-1	-	CSVDQGSSSTEAFF	TGCAGCGTTGATCAGGGGTCCTCGTCCACTGAAGCTTTCTTT
few	TRBJ1-2	TRBV20-1	-	CSASKRGGYGYTF	TGCAGTGCAAGCAAGCGGGGCGGCTATGGCTACACCTTC
once	TRBJ2-1	TRBV7-2	-	CASSLGPGANEQFF	TGTGCCAGCAGCTTAGGTCCGGGAGCCAATGAGCAGTTCTTC
-	TRBJ1-6	TRBV4-3	-	CASSQGAGMDSPLHF	TGCGCCAGCAGCCAAGGGGCAGGCATGGATTCACCCCTCCACTTT
-	TRBJ2-7	TRBV21-1	-	CASSKDRVYEQYF	TGTGCCAGCAGCAAAGACCGAGTCTACGAGCAGTACTTC
-	TRBJ1-2	TRBV18	-	CASSPGIGGPTVNYGYTF	TGTGCCAGCTCACCGGGTATTGGGGGACCCACCGTTAACTATGGCTACACCTTC
once	TRBJ1-6	TRBV5-1	-	CASSLGSATVGSPLHF	TGCGCCAGCAGCCTAGGGTCGGCGACAGTCGGTTCACCCCTCCACTTT
-	TRBJ2-3	TRBV4-1	-	CASSQERASSDTQYF	TGCGCCAGCAGCCAAGAAAGGGCGAGTTCAGATACGCAGTATTTT
-	TRBJ1-2	TRBV12-3/TRBV12-4	-	CASSSAAEGYGYTF	TGTGCCAGCAGTTCCGCAGCGGAGGGCTATGGCTACACCTTC
few	TRBJ2-7	TRBV12-3/TRBV12-4	-	CASSLGSGVSIYEQYF	TGTGCCAGCAGTTTAGGGTCGGGAGTATCGATTTACGAGCAGTACTTC
few	TRBJ2-3	TRBV6-2/TRBV6-3	-	CASKEGATPWDTQYF	TGTGCCAGCAAGGAGGGGGCAACCCCATGGGATACGCAGTATTTT